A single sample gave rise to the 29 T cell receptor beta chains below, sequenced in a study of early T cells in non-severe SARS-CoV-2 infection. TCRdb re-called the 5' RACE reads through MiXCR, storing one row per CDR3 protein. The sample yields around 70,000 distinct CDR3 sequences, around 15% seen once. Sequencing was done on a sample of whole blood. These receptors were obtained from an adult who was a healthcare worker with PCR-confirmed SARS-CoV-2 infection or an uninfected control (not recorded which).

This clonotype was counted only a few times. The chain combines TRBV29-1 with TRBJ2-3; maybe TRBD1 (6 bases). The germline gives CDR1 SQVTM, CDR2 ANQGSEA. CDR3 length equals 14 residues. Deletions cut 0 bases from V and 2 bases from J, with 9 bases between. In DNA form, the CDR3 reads TGCAGCGTTGAAGAACAGGGTCCCACAGATACGCAGTATTTT. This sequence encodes CSVEEQGPTDTQYF.

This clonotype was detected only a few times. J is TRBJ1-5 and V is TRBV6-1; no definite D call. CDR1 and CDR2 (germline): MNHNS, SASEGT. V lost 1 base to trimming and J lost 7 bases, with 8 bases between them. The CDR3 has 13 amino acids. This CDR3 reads CASSEGGWQPQHF. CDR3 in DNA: TGTGCCAGCAGTGAAGGAGGGTGGCAGCCCCAGCATTTT.

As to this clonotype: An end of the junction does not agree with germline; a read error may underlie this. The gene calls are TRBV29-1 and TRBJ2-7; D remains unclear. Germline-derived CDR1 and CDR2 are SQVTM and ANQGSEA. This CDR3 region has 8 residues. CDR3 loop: CSVVAPRF. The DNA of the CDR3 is TGCAGCGTTGTGGCACCCCGATTC.

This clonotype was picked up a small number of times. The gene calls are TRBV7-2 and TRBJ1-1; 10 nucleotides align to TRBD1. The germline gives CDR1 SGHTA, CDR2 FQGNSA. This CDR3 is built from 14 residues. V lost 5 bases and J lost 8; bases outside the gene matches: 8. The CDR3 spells CASSLTTGGSEAFF. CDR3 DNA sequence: TGTGCCAGCAGCCTCACGACAGGGGGCTCAGAAGCTTTCTTT.

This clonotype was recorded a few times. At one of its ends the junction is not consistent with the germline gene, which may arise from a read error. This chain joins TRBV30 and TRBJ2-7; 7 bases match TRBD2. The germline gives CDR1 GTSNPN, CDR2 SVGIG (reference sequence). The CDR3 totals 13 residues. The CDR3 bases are TGCGGTGGTTCTAGCGGAGAACCCTACGAGCAGTACTTC. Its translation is CGGSSGEPYEQYF.

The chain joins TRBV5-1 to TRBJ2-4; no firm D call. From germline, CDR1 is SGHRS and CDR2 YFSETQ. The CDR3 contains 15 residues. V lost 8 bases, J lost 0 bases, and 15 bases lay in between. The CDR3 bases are TGCGCCAGTACTCAGGACGAGCGAGCCAAAAACATTCAGTACTTC. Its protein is CASTQDERAKNIQYF.

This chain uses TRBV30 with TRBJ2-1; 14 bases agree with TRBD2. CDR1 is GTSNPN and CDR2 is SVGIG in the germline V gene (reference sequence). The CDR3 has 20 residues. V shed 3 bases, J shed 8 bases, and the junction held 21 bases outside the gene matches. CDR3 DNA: TGTGCCTGGAGGCCCCAGACTAGCGGGAGGGTGGATGTTAGGTCGTATGAGCAGTTCTTC. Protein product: CAWRPQTSGRVDVRSYEQFF. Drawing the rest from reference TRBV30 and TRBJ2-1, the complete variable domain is SQTIHQWPATLVQPVGSPLSLECTVEGTSNPNLYWYRQAAGRGLQLLFYSVGIGQISSEVPQNLSASRPQDRQFILSSKKLLLSDSGFYLCAWRPQTSGRVDVRSYEQFFGPGTRLTVL.

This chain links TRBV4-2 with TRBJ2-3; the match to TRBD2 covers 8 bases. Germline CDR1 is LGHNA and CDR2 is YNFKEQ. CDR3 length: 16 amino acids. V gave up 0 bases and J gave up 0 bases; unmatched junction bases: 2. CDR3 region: CASSQELAASTDTQYF. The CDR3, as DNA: TGTGCCAGCAGCCAAGAACTAGCGGCAAGCACAGATACGCAGTATTTT.

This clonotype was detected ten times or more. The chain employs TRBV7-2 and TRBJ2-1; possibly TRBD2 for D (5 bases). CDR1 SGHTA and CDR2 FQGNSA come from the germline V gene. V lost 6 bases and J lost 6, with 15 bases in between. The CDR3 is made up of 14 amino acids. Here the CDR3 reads CASSLPGLSNEQFF. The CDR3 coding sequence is TGTGCCAGCAGTTTACCCGGACTTTCCAATGAGCAGTTCTTC.

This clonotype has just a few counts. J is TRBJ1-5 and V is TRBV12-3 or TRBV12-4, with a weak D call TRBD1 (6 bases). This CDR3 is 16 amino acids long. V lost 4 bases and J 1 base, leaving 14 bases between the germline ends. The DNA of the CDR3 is TGTGCCAGCAGTTCCACAGGGATGAGAAGCAATCAGCCCCAGCATTTT. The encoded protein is CASSSTGMRSNQPQHF.

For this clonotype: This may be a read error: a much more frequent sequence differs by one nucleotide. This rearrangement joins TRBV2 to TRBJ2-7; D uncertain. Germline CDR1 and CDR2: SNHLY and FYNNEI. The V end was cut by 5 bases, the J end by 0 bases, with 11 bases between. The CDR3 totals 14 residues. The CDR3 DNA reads TGTGCCAGCAGTCTGACCAAAAGCTCCTACGAGCAGTACTTC. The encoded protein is CASSLTKSSYEQYF.

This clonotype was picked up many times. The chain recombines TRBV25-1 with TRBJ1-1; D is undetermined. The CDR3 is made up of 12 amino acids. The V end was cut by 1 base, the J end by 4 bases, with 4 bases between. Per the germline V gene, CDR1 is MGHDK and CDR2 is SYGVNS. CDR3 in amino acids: CASSEFGTEAFF. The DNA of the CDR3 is TGTGCCAGCAGTGAATTTGGCACTGAAGCTTTCTTT.

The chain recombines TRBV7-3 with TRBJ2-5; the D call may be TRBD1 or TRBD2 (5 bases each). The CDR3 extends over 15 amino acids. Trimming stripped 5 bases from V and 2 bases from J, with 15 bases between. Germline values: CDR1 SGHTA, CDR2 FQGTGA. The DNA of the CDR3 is TGTGCCAGCAGCCCCGGGGACCGTAAACAAGAGACCCAGTACTTC. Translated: CASSPGDRKQETQYF.

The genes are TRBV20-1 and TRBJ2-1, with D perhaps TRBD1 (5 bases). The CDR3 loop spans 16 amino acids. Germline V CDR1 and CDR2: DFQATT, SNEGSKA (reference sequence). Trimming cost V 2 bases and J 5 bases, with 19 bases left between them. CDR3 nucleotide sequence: TGCAGTGCTAGATTAGGACAACCGAGCGACAACAATGAGCAGTTCTTC. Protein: CSARLGQPSDNNEQFF.

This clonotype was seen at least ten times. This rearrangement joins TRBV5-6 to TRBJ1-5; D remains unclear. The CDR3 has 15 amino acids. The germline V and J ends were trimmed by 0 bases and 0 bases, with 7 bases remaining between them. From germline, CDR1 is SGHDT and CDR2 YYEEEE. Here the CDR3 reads CASSLERFSNQPQHF. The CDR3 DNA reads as TGTGCCAGCAGCTTGGAGCGGTTTAGCAATCAGCCCCAGCATTTT. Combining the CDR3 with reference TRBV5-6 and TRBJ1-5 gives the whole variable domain DAGVTQSPTHLIKTRGQQVTLRCSPKSGHDTVSWYQQALGQGPQFIFQYYEEEERQRGNFPDRFSGHQFPNYSSELNVNALLLGDSALYLCASSLERFSNQPQHFGDGTRLSIL.

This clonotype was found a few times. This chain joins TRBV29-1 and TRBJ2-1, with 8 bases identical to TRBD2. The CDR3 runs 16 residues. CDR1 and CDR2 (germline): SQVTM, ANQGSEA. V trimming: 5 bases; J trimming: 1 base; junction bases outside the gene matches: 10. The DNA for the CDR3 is TGCAGCGTTTCCCGGGGGGGGCTAGGGTCCTACAATGAGCAGTTCTTC. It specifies CSVSRGGLGSYNEQFF.

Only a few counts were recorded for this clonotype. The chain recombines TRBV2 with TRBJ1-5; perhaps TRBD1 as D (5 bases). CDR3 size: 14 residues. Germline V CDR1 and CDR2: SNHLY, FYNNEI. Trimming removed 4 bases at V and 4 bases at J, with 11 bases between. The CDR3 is CASSGRQRNQPQHF. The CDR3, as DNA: TGTGCCAGCAGTGGCCGACAGAGGAATCAGCCCCAGCATTTT.

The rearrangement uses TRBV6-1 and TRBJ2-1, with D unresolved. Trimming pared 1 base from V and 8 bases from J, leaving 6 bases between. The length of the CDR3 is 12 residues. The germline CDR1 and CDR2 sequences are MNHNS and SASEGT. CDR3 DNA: TGTGCCAGCAGTGAAGGGAGCGATGAGCAGTTCTTC. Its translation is CASSEGSDEQFF.

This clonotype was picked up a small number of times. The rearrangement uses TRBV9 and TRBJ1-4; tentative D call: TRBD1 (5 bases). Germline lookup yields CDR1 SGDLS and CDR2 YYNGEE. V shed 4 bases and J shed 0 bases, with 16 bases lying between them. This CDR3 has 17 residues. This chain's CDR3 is CASSPGLLPATNEKLFF. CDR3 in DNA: TGTGCCAGCAGCCCGGGACTTCTTCCTGCAACTAATGAAAAACTGTTTTTT.

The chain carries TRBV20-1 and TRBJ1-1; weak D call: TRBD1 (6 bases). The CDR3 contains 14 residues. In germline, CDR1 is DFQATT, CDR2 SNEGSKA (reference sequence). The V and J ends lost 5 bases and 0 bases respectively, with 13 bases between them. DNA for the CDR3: TGCAGTGCTCAAGGACAGTCTATGAACACTGAAGCTTTCTTT. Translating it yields CSAQGQSMNTEAFF.

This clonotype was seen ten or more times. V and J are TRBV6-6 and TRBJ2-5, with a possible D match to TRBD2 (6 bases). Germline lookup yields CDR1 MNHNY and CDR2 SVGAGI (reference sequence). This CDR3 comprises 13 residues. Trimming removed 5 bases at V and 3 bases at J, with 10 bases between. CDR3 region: CASSGPGEETQYF. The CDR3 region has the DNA TGTGCCAGCAGTGGACCGGGGGAAGAGACCCAGTACTTC.

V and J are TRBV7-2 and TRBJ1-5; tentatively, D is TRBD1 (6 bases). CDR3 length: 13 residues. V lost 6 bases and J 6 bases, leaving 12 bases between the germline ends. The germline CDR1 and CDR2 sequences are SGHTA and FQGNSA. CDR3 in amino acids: CASSPQGFQPQHF. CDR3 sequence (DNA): TGTGCCAGCAGTCCACAGGGTTTTCAGCCCCAGCATTTT.

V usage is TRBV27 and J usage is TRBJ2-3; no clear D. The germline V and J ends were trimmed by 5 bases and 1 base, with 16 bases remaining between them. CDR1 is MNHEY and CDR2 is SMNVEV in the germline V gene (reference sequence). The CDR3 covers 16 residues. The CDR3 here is CASSPSVPVGTDTQYF. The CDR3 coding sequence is TGTGCCAGCAGTCCCTCGGTTCCGGTGGGCACAGATACGCAGTATTTT.

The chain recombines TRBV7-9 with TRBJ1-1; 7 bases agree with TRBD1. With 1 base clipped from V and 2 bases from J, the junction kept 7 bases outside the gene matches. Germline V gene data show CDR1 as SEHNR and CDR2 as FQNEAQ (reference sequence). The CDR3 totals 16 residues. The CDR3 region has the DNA TGTGCCAGCAGCTTAGGACAGGGTTTACGAAACACTGAAGCTTTCTTT. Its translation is CASSLGQGLRNTEAFF.

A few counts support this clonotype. This chain's CDR3 is CASSTGTGTYNEQFF. The CDR3 DNA sequence: TGTGCCAGTAGTACCGGGACGGGGACTTACAATGAGCAGTTCTTC. The chain employs TRBV19 and TRBJ2-1; tentative D call: TRBD2 (6 bases). Trimming took 4 bases from V and 4 from J, leaving 14 bases between them. The germline CDR1 and CDR2 sequences are LNHDA and SQIVND (reference sequence). There are 15 residues in the CDR3.

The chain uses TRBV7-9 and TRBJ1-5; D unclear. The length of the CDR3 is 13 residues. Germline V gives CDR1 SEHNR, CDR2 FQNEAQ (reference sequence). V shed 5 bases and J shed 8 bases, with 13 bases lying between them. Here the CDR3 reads CASSRTAEEPQHF. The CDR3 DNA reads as TGTGCCAGCAGCAGGACGGCTGAAGAGCCCCAGCATTTT.

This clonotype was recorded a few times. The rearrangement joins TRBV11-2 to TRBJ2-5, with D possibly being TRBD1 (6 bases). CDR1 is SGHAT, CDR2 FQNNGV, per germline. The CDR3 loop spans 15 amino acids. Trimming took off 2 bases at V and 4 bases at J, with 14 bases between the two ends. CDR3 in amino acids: CASSLIGGGGETQYF. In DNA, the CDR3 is TGTGCCAGCAGCTTAATTGGTGGGGGCGGAGAGACCCAGTACTTC. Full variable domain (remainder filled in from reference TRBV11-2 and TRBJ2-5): EAGVAQSPRYKIIEKRQSVAFWCNPISGHATLYWYQQILGQGPKLLIQFQNNGVVDDSQLPKDRFSAERLKGVDSTLKIQPAKLEDSAVYLCASSLIGGGGETQYFGPGTRLLVL.

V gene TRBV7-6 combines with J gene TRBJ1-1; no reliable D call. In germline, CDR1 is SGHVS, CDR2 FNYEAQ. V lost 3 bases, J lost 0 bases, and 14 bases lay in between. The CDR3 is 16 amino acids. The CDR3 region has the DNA TGTGCCAGCAGCTTCCCGCCCGGCAGTTTGAACACTGAAGCTTTCTTT. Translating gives CASSFPPGSLNTEAFF. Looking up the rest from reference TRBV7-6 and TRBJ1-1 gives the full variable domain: GAGVSQSPRYKVTKRGQDVALRCDPISGHVSLYWYRQALGQGPEFLTYFNYEAQQDKSGLPNDRFSAERPEGSISTLTIQRTEQRDSAMYRCASSFPPGSLNTEAFFGQGTRLTVV.

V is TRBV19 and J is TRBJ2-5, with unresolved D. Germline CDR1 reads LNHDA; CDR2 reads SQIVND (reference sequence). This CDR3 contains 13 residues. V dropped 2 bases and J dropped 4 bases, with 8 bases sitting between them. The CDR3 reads CASSIIAGETQYF. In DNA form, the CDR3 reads TGTGCCAGTAGTATAATCGCCGGAGAGACCCAGTACTTC.